The 31 T cell receptor beta chains given below trace back to one sample, sequenced in a study of control samples from healthy donors and cancer patients (dated by TCRdb to the early 2020s). To prepare the library, the immunoSEQ multiplex PCR assay was applied. Drawn from immuneACCESS, this table holds only the in-frame rearrangements with V and J called that TCRdb kept. Clones are partly lost; checked studies trace under half to an unresolved V gene and leave the rest unexplained. This sample's table carries some 190,000 clones. The ten largest make up 2% to 2.5% of the sample. The specimen sequenced was blood. These receptors were obtained from a woman aged 30 to 39 in good health.

This chain connects TRBV10-3 to TRBJ2-2; 9 bases map to TRBD1. The CDR3 is 13 amino acids. With 8 bases clipped from V and 5 bases from J, the junction kept 3 bases outside the gene matches. CDR1 and CDR2 from the germline V gene are ENHRY and SYGVKD. In DNA, the CDR3 is TGTGCCATCTCGACAGGGGGGACCGGGGAGCTGTTTTTT. Protein product: CAISTGGTGELFF.

V gene TRBV7-2 combines with J gene TRBJ1-4; tentatively, D is TRBD1 (6 bases). From germline, CDR1 is SGHTA and CDR2 FQGNSA. The CDR3 covers 13 residues. Trimming cost V 1 base and J 10 bases, with 10 bases left between them. This CDR3 is CASSLEGGRKLFF. CDR3 DNA sequence: TGTGCCAGCAGCTTAGAGGGGGGTCGAAAACTGTTTTTT.

The genes are TRBV4-2 and TRBJ2-1, with 9 bases aligning to TRBD1. CDR1 is LGHNA, CDR2 YNFKEQ, per germline. The CDR3 has 16 amino acids. V was clipped by 5 bases and J by 6 bases; unmatched bases: 11. The CDR3 sequence: CASSSLPGQGSNEQFF. The DNA of the CDR3 is TGTGCCAGCAGCTCGCTTCCGGGACAGGGTAGCAATGAGCAGTTCTTC.

The chain employs TRBV19 and TRBJ1-5; D is undetermined. The germline V gene has CDR1 LNHDA and CDR2 SQIVND (reference sequence). The CDR3 contains 12 residues. The V end lost 7 bases, the J end lost 2 bases, and 6 bases lay between the germline ends. As DNA, the CDR3 is TGTGCCAGTAACGGGGGCAATCAGCCCCAGCATTTT. Translating it yields CASNGGNQPQHF.

The V and J genes are TRBV19 and TRBJ1-2; D is perhaps TRBD1 (5 bases). The length of the CDR3 is 14 residues. Trimming stripped 8 bases from V and 3 bases from J, with 16 bases between. Germline V gene data show CDR1 as LNHDA and CDR2 as SQIVND (reference sequence). The DNA of the CDR3 is TGTGCCAGTTGCCAACAGGACGGTGACTATGGCTACACCTTC. This encodes CASCQQDGDYGYTF.

CDR3 nucleotides: TGTGCCAGCAGTTCGCCGCTACGAGGGGCTCTATATCAGCCCCAGCATTTT. Translated, it gives CASSSPLRGALYQPQHF. The chain is built from TRBV28 and TRBJ1-5; possible D gene TRBD1, 5 bases. V lost 4 bases and J 5 bases, leaving 21 bases between the germline ends. Germline V gives CDR1 MDHEN, CDR2 SYDVKM. This CDR3 comprises 17 residues.

Concerning this clone itself: The same CDR3 arises from other DNA sequences in this sample as well. V usage is TRBV20-1 and J usage is TRBJ2-5, with D unclear. The CDR3 runs 12 residues. Germline V gene data show CDR1 as DFQATT and CDR2 as SNEGSKA (reference sequence). Trimming shortened V by 3 bases and J by 1 base, and 6 bases separated the two germline ends. The CDR3 DNA reads as TGCAGTGCTAGTGGCAGCCAAGAGACCCAGTACTTC. This translates into CSASGSQETQYF.

The chain recombines TRBV11-2 with TRBJ1-3; tentative D call: TRBD1 (6 bases). V lost 4 bases and J lost 3, with 19 bases in between. From germline, CDR1 is SGHAT and CDR2 FQNNGV. The CDR3 spans 17 residues. The CDR3 DNA sequence: TGTGCCAGCAGCTCACCATCGACAGGAACCCATGGAAACACCATATATTTT. Translated, it gives CASSSPSTGTHGNTIYF.

The chain employs TRBV4-3 and TRBJ1-1, with a tentative D call TRBD1 (5 bases). Per germline, CDR1 LGHNA and CDR2 YSLEER. The V and J ends lost 0 bases and 5 bases respectively, with 7 bases between them. This CDR3 region has 13 residues. CDR3 protein: CASSQDGGTEAFF. CDR3 nucleotide sequence: TGCGCCAGCAGCCAAGATGGGGGGACTGAAGCTTTCTTT.

The chain couples TRBV5-1 to TRBJ1-6; D is perhaps TRBD1 (5 bases). Germline-derived CDR1 and CDR2 are SGHRS and YFSETQ. Trimming took 4 bases from V and 6 from J, leaving 17 bases between them. This CDR3 comprises 16 residues. CDR3 in amino acids: CASSPGPREGNSPLHF. CDR3 coding DNA: TGCGCCAGCAGCCCCGGGCCCAGGGAAGGTAATTCACCCCTCCACTTT.

The V call is TRBV19, the J call TRBJ1-5; TRBD1 is a possible D gene (6 bases). The length of the CDR3 is 16 residues. Germline CDR1 reads LNHDA; CDR2 reads SQIVND (reference sequence). V gave up 3 bases and J gave up 4 bases, with 16 bases separating them. The CDR3 region is CASSMGGGGGNQPQHF. CDR3 in DNA: TGTGCCAGTAGTATGGGGGGCGGAGGGGGGAATCAGCCCCAGCATTTT.

The chain carries TRBV11-2 and TRBJ2-5; the D is unclear. Germline lookup yields CDR1 SGHAT and CDR2 FQNNGV. V lost 4 bases, J lost 4 bases, and 16 bases lay in between. There are 15 residues in the CDR3. The CDR3 region has the DNA TGTGCCAGCAGCTCCCCGGGTCCGGCTGGAGAGACCCAGTACTTC. Amino acid sequence: CASSSPGPAGETQYF.

The chain combines TRBV23-1 with TRBJ1-5; D is unclear. TRBV23-1 has ORF status, its function being uncertain. The length of the CDR3 is 12 residues. The CDR3 here is CAGKGRNQPQHF. The CDR3 DNA sequence: TGCGCGGGTAAGGGTCGGAATCAGCCCCAGCATTTT.

This chain joins TRBV4-1 and TRBJ1-4; unclear D gene. Between the trimmed V and J ends, which lost 4 bases and 8 bases, there was a span of 11 bases. The CDR3 loop spans 13 amino acids. Germline-derived CDR1 and CDR2 are MGHRA and YSYEKL. The CDR3 sequence: CASSRTLGEKLFF. As DNA, the CDR3 is TGCGCCAGCAGCCGAACCCTGGGAGAAAAACTGTTTTTT.

The chain uses TRBV9 and TRBJ2-2, with D maybe TRBD1 (6 bases). This CDR3 has 14 amino acids. The V end was cut by 2 bases, the J end by 4 bases, with 9 bases between. CDR1 and CDR2 (germline): SGDLS, YYNGEE. CDR3 in DNA: TGTGCCAGCAGCGTGCAGGGGCCCACCGGGGAGCTGTTTTTT. It yields the protein CASSVQGPTGELFF.

V is TRBV27 and J is TRBJ2-7, with a weak D call TRBD2 (6 bases). V gave up 3 bases and J gave up 5 bases, with 17 bases separating them. CDR3 length: 15 amino acids. Per the germline V gene, CDR1 is MNHEY and CDR2 is SMNVEV (reference sequence). The DNA of the CDR3 is TGTGCCAGCAGTTTTATGCCCGGGGGAGTAAACGAGCAGTACTTC. Its protein is CASSFMPGGVNEQYF.

DNA for the CDR3: TGTGCCAGCAGCCATGGCTATGGCTACACCTTC. Translated: CASSHGYGYTF. The chain recombines TRBV14 with TRBJ1-2, with D uncertain. Per the germline V gene, CDR1 is SGHDN and CDR2 is FVKESK. There are 11 residues in the CDR3. V shed 3 bases and J shed 4 bases, with 3 bases lying between them.

V usage is TRBV6-4 and J usage is TRBJ1-5; D remains ambiguous. Trimming removed 0 bases at V and 1 base at J, with 4 bases between. Germline lookup yields CDR1 MRHNA and CDR2 SNTAGT. There are 14 residues in the CDR3. The CDR3 coding sequence is TGTGCCAGCAGTGACTCGGGGAGCAATCAGCCCCAGCATTTT. Protein sequence: CASSDSGSNQPQHF.

The chain combines TRBV27 with TRBJ1-2, with TRBD1 matching over 9 bases. The V gene's germline CDR1 is MNHEY and CDR2 SMNVEV (reference sequence). CDR3 length: 13 residues. J lost 7 bases, V lost 5 bases, and 5 bases had no gene match. The CDR3 DNA sequence: TGTGCCAGCAGTACACAGGGGGCGGTTGGCTACACCTTC. Encoded protein: CASSTQGAVGYTF.

The chain links TRBV6-2 or TRBV6-3 to TRBJ2-1, with a tentative D call TRBD1 (5 bases). The CDR3 is made up of 14 amino acids. Looked up from germline, CDR1 is MNHEY and CDR2 is SVGEGT. V lost 3 bases and J 7 bases, leaving 13 bases between the germline ends. CDR3 sequence (DNA): TGTGCCAGCAGTTATTGGGATCCAGGGAATGAGCAGTTCTTC. Translating it yields CASSYWDPGNEQFF.

This chain links TRBV5-1 with TRBJ2-7; TRBD1 or TRBD2 may be the D gene (5 bases each). The V end lost 4 bases, the J end lost 2 bases, and 13 bases lay between the germline ends. The CDR3 totals 14 residues. Germline V CDR1 and CDR2: SGHRS, YFSETQ. CDR3 DNA sequence: TGCGCCAGCAGCACCGGGACGTGGGCCTACGAGCAGTACTTC. As protein: CASSTGTWAYEQYF. The whole variable domain, filled in from reference TRBV5-1 and TRBJ2-7, reads KAGVTQTPRYLIKTRGQQVTLSCSPISGHRSVSWYQQTPGQGLQFLFEYFSETQRNKGNFPGRFSGRQFSNSRSEMNVSTLELGDSALYLCASSTGTWAYEQYFGPGTRLTVT.

Notes on this clone: Different DNA sequences within this sample yield the same CDR3. V gene TRBV29-1 combines with J gene TRBJ2-3, with 7 bases matching TRBD1. This CDR3 has 14 residues. The J segment lost 2 bases and the V segment lost 1 base, leaving 3 bases of the junction unmatched. Germline lookup yields CDR1 SQVTM and CDR2 ANQGSEA. The chain's CDR3 is CSVEGQGVTDTQYF. CDR3 nucleotide sequence: TGCAGCGTTGAAGGACAGGGAGTCACAGATACGCAGTATTTT.

The V and J genes are TRBV7-9 and TRBJ1-3; a weak D match, TRBD1 (6 bases). This CDR3 has 15 amino acids. Trimming cost V 5 bases and J 4 bases, with 15 bases left between them. Germline-derived CDR1 and CDR2 are SEHNR and FQNEAQ (reference sequence). The CDR3 DNA sequence: TGTGCCAGCAGCACTCCGGGGGCCCTCGGAAACACCATATATTTT. Residues: CASSTPGALGNTIYF.

The V call is TRBV9, the J call TRBJ1-2; D remains unclear. The CDR3 covers 13 residues. V dropped 7 bases and J dropped 4 bases, with 14 bases sitting between them. The V gene's germline CDR1 is SGDLS and CDR2 YYNGEE. The CDR3: CASRSPRGYGYTF. Here the CDR3 DNA reads TGTGCCAGCCGCTCCCCGCGCGGCTATGGCTACACCTTC.

The rearrangement uses TRBV29-1 and TRBJ2-7, with TRBD1 as a possible D gene (5 bases). CDR3 length: 15 residues. The germline gives CDR1 SQVTM, CDR2 ANQGSEA. Trimming took 1 base from V and 2 from J, leaving 15 bases between them. The DNA for the CDR3 is TGCAGCGTTGAAGTCCTGGACACGGCGCCCTACGAGCAGTACTTC. It translates to CSVEVLDTAPYEQYF.

V and J are TRBV4-2 and TRBJ1-1; no reliable D call. From germline, CDR1 is LGHNA and CDR2 YNFKEQ. V dropped 1 base and J dropped 7 bases, with 19 bases sitting between them. The CDR3 consists of 16 residues. CDR3 region: CASSQGWAAQAFEAFF. The CDR3 bases are TGTGCCAGCAGCCAAGGGTGGGCAGCCCAGGCTTTTGAAGCTTTCTTT.

V gene TRBV14 combines with J gene TRBJ2-2; TRBD2 agrees at 7 bases. Unmatched junction bases numbered 6, after V lost 6 bases and J lost 2 bases. The V gene's germline CDR1 is SGHDN and CDR2 FVKESK. The CDR3 extends over 15 amino acids. Here the CDR3 reads CASRRAGVNTGELFF. The CDR3 nucleotides read TGTGCCAGCAGGCGGGCGGGGGTCAACACCGGGGAGCTGTTTTTT.

CDR3 DNA: TGTGCCAGCAGTCCCGTCGCGGGTAGCAATCAGCCCCAGCATTTT. This gives the protein CASSPVAGSNQPQHF. The genes are TRBV6-5 and TRBJ1-5, with D hard to call. The V gene lost 5 bases and the J gene lost 0 bases, with 11 bases spanning the gap. The CDR3 contains 15 residues. Per germline, CDR1 MNHEY and CDR2 SVGAGI.

This CDR3 is CASSRSGMGEQYF. CDR3 DNA sequence: TGTGCCAGCAGCCGAAGTGGGATGGGGGAGCAGTACTTC. The J gene is TRBJ2-7, the V gene TRBV11-1; D remains unclear. Germline CDR1 is SGHAT and CDR2 is FQDESV (reference sequence). Trimming took 5 bases from V and 7 from J, leaving 15 bases between them. The CDR3 sequence is 13 residues long.

V is TRBV7-6 and J is TRBJ1-2, with D hard to call. In germline, CDR1 is SGHVS, CDR2 FNYEAQ. Deletions cut 4 bases from V and 4 bases from J, with 19 bases between. This CDR3 has 16 residues. The CDR3 here is CASSSGDLVVLYGYTF. DNA for the CDR3: TGTGCCAGCAGCTCTGGAGATCTGGTAGTCCTCTATGGCTACACCTTC. Together with reference TRBV7-6 and TRBJ1-2, the CDR3 gives the full variable domain: GAGVSQSPRYKVTKRGQDVALRCDPISGHVSLYWYRQALGQGPEFLTYFNYEAQQDKSGLPNDRFSAERPEGSISTLTIQRTEQRDSAMYRCASSSGDLVVLYGYTFGSGTRLTVV.

The genes are TRBV28 and TRBJ1-2; D possibly corresponds to TRBD1 (6 bases). The germline V and J ends were trimmed by 5 bases and 0 bases, with 16 bases remaining between them. The germline V gene encodes CDR1 MDHEN and CDR2 SYDVKM. The CDR3 contains 16 residues. The CDR3 protein is CASSKGQILSNYGYTF. CDR3 nucleotide sequence: TGTGCCAGCAGTAAAGGACAGATATTATCTAACTATGGCTACACCTTC.